This is a list of T cell receptor beta chains from one sample in a study of post-analysis software for immune sequencing data. TCRdb re-called the PCR reads with MiXCR, one entry per CDR3 protein. The profile shows about half a million distinct CDR3 sequences, roughly 45% of them singletons. Input material: blood. These receptors were collected from a girl aged 5 to 17 with multiple sclerosis. Each CDR3 is given with its conserved first and last residue. D genes are given only for firm matches. Size is omitted from some rows. Given values are once, few, many or a class for expanded clones.

.	TRBV29-1	.	TRBJ1-1	CSVEVGAAEAFF	TGCAGCGTTGAGGTGGGGGCCGCTGAAGCTTTCTTT
.	TRBV5-1	TRBD1	TRBJ2-7	CASSLLQDRGLEQYF	TGCGCTAGCAGCTTGCTGCAAGACAGGGGCCTCGAGCAGTACTTC
once	TRBV7-8	TRBD2	TRBJ2-5	CASREGRLALETQYF	TGTGCCAGTAGGGAGGGCCGACTAGCTTTGGAGACCCAGTACTTC
.	TRBV30	.	TRBJ1-5	CAWSPQKIGAQPQHF	TGTGCCTGGAGTCCCCAAAAGATTGGGGCTCAGCCCCAGCATTTT
few	TRBV25-1	TRBD2	TRBJ2-3	CASSTASGHTDTQYF	TGTGCCAGCAGTACGGCTAGCGGCCACACAGATACGCAGTATTTT
few	TRBV6-6	TRBD1	TRBJ1-4	CASSQRGTGNEKLFF	TGTGCCAGCAGCCAACGAGGGACAGGGAATGAAAAACTGTTTTTT
.	TRBV24-1	.	TRBJ1-4	CTTSDKEGASNEKLFF	TGTACCACCAGTGATAAGGAAGGGGCAAGTAATGAAAAACTGTTTTTT
few	TRBV6-5	.	TRBJ2-1	CASSAGTSLFEQFF	TGTGCCAGCAGTGCCGGGACGTCACTATTCGAGCAGTTCTTC
.	TRBV27	.	TRBJ2-7	CASSLLESHEQYF	TGTGCCAGCAGTTTACTTGAGTCTCACGAGCAGTACTTC
.	TRBV4-2	TRBD1	TRBJ1-2	CASSQGTGEDYGYTF	TGTGCCAGCAGCCAGGGGACAGGGGAAGACTATGGCTACACCTTC
.	TRBV9	.	TRBJ2-2	CASSESAGELFF	TGTGCCAGCAGCGAGAGCGCCGGGGAGCTGTTTTTT
few	TRBV6-5	.	TRBJ2-3	CASSYEASDSLADTQYF	TGTGCCAGCAGTTACGAGGCTAGCGATTCCTTGGCAGATACGCAGTATTTT
.	TRBV10-2	TRBD2	TRBJ2-7	CASSASLAGEGYEQYF	TGCGCCAGCAGTGCCTCCTTAGCGGGAGAGGGCTACGAGCAGTACTTC
.	TRBV9	TRBD2	TRBJ2-1	CASSLYSAGDSYNEQFF	TGTGCCAGCAGCCTCTACTCGGCGGGGGACTCCTACAATGAGCAGTTCTTC